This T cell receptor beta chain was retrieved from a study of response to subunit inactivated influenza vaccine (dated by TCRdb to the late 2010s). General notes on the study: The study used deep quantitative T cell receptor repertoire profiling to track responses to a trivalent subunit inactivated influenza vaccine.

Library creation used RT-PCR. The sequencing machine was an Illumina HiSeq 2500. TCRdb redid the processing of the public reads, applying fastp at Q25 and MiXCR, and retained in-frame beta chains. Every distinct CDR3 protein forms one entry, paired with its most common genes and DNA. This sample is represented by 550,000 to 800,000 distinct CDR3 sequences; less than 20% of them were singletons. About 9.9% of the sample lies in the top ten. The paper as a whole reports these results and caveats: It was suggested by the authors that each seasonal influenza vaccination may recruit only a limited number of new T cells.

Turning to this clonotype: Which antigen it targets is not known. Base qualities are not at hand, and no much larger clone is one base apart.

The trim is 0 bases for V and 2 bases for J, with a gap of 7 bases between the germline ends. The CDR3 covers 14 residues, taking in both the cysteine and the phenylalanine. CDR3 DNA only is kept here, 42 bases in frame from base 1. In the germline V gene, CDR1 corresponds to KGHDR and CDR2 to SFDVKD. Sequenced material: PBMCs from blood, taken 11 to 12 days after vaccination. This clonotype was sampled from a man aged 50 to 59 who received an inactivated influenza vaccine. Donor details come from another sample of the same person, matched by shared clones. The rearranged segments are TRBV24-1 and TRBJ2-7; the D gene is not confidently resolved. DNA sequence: TGTGCCACCAGTGATTTGAACTGGCCCTACGAGCAGTACTTC. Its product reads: CATSDLNWPYEQYF.